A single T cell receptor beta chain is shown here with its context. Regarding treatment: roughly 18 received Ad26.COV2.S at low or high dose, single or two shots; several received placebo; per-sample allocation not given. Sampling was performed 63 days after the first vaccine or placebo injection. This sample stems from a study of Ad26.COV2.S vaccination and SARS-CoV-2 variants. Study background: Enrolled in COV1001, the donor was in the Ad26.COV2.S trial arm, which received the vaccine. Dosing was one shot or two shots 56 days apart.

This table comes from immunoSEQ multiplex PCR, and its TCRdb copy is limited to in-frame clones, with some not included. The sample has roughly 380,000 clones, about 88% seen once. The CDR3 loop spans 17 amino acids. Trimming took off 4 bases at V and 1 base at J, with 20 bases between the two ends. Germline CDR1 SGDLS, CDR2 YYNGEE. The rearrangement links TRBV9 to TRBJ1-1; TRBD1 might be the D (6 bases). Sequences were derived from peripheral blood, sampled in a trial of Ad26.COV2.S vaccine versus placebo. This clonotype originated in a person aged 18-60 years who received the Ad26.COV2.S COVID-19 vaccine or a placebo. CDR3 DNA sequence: TGTGCCAGCAGCCCAGTGGGTAGAGGGGGAAAGAACACTGAAGCTTTCTTT. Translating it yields CASSPVGRGGKNTEAFF.